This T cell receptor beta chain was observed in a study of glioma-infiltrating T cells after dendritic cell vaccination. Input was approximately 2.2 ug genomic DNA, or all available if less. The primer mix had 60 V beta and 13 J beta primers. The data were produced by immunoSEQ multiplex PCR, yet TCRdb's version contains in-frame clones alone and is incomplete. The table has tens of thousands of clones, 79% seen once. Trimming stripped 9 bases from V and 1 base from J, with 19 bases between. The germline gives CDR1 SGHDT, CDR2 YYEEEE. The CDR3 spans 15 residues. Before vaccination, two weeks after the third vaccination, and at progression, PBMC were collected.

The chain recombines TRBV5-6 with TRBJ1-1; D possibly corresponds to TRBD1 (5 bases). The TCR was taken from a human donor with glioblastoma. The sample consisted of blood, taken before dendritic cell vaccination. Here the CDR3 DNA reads TGTGCCACGACAGAAGCGGGACTAGGGAACACTGAAGCTTTCTTT. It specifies CATTEAGLGNTEAFF.